The rows below give T cell receptor beta chains drawn from one sample of a study of OX40 agonist ivuxolimab in advanced cancers. Clones were sequenced by immunoSEQ multiplex PCR, and TCRdb holds only the in-frame ones, with some missing. The sample lists 90,000 or so clones, roughly 89% seen once, with 0.3% to 0.4% in the top ten. Material: CD4+ or CD8+ T cells sorted from blood, obtained in a trial of the OX40 agonist ivuxolimab. These receptors were collected from an adult with an advanced solid tumor such as melanoma, head and neck, liver or kidney cancer. Both conserved end residues are part of each CDR3. Each record gives: J gene, D gene, clone size, V gene, CDR3 DNA, CDR3 protein. A D gene is named only where the DNA matches it firmly. Clone size appears in some rows only: once, few, many, or a class for an expanded clone.

>TRBJ1-4|NA|once|TRBV20-1
TGCAGTGCTATTCAGGGCGAAAAACTGTTTTTT
CSAIQGEKLFF
>TRBJ2-1|NA|NA|TRBV2
TGTGCCAGCGGGGGCCTCGCGTCCTACAATGAGCAGTTCTTC
CASGGLASYNEQFF
>TRBJ2-7|TRBD2|NA|TRBV18
TGTGCCAGCTCACAACTAGCGGGGGGCGATGGGGAGCAGTACTTC
CASSQLAGGDGEQYF
>TRBJ1-1|NA|once|TRBV6-6
TGTGCCTCGGAGGGTTTCGACACTGAAGCTTTCTTT
CASEGFDTEAFF
>TRBJ2-7|NA|NA|TRBV28
TGTGCCAGCAGTCCATCAACCCACGGCTCCTACGAGCAGTACTTC
CASSPSTHGSYEQYF
>TRBJ1-2|TRBD1|NA|TRBV19
TGTGCCAGTTCTCTTCGTCTCCCCGGGACAGATGGAGGCTACACCTTC
CASSLRLPGTDGGYTF
>TRBJ1-2|TRBD1|once|TRBV7-8
TGTGCCAGCAGCTTAGGGACGGGGTTCTCAGGGGGTGGCTACACCTTC
CASSLGTGFSGGGYTF
>TRBJ1-3|NA|NA|TRBV5-1
TGCGCCAGCAGCTTGGCCCAAGTAGACAGCCTCTCTGGAAACACCATATATTTT
CASSLAQVDSLSGNTIYF
>TRBJ2-3|TRBD2|NA|TRBV18
TGTGCCAGCTCACCACCACTAGCGGGGGGGACAGATACGCAGTATTTT
CASSPPLAGGTDTQYF
>TRBJ2-7|NA|once|TRBV28
TGTGCCAGCAGGCATAGCGGTACGGAGTCGGAGCAGTACTTC
CASRHSGTESEQYF
>TRBJ2-5|TRBD1|NA|TRBV7-2
TGTGCCAGCAGCCCGAGTCCGACAGGGGGCGGGGAGACCCAGTACTTC
CASSPSPTGGGETQYF
>TRBJ2-6|NA|few|TRBV4-1
TGCGCCAGCAGCCAGCATCCGAGCTCTGGGGCCAACGTCCTGACTTTC
CASSQHPSSGANVLTF
>TRBJ1-2|NA|NA|TRBV6-5
TGTGCCAGCAGGGTACAGGGCGCCTATGGCTACACCTTC
CASRVQGAYGYTF
>TRBJ2-5|NA|once|TRBV7-8
TGTGCCAGCAGCGGGGACACTGTCGAGACCCAGTACTTC
CASSGDTVETQYF
>TRBJ1-1|TRBD1|NA|TRBV4-3
TGCGCCAGCAGCCAAGATGGGAGGGGGCGGACTGAAGCTTTCTTT
CASSQDGRGRTEAFF
>TRBJ2-1|TRBD2|NA|TRBV6-1
TGTGCCAGCAGTGTAAGCGGGAGGGGCGGTGAGCAGTTCTTC
CASSVSGRGGEQFF
>TRBJ1-3|NA|NA|TRBV10-3
TGTGCCATCAGTGAAGGGCGGACCTCTGGAAACACCATATATTTT
CAISEGRTSGNTIYF
>TRBJ2-2|TRBD1|NA|TRBV11-1
TGTGCCAGCAGGATACTACAGGGGGCCGGGGAGCTGTTTTTT
CASRILQGAGELFF
>TRBJ2-7|TRBD1|NA|TRBV7-2
TGTGCCAGCAGCTTATTTGGGACAGGGGAGGACGAGCAGTACTTC
CASSLFGTGEDEQYF
>TRBJ2-5|TRBD2|NA|TRBV4-1
TGCGCCAGCAGCCAAGATCGGGCTAGCGGCTACCAAGAGACCCAGTACTTC
CASSQDRASGYQETQYF
>TRBJ1-1|NA|NA|TRBV19
TGTGCCAGTAGCCCATCGGACAGAATGAACACTGAAGCTTTCTTT
CASSPSDRMNTEAFF
>TRBJ2-7|NA|NA|TRBV11-2
TGTGCCAGCAGCTTAATCTGGGGTGCGACCTCCTACGAGCAGTACTTC
CASSLIWGATSYEQYF
>TRBJ1-2|TRBD1|NA|TRBV19
TGTGCCAGTAGTATCCTCGGACAGGGGCAAGAGAGTGGCTACACCTTC
CASSILGQGQESGYTF
>TRBJ2-1|NA|NA|TRBV6-5
TGTGCCAGCAGCAGCGGCCGGCAAGGGCAGTTCTTC
CASSSGRQGQFF
>TRBJ2-3|NA|NA|TRBV7-9
TGTGCCAGCAGCTTTTACCCCACGGGGGCAGATACGCAGTATTTT
CASSFYPTGADTQYF